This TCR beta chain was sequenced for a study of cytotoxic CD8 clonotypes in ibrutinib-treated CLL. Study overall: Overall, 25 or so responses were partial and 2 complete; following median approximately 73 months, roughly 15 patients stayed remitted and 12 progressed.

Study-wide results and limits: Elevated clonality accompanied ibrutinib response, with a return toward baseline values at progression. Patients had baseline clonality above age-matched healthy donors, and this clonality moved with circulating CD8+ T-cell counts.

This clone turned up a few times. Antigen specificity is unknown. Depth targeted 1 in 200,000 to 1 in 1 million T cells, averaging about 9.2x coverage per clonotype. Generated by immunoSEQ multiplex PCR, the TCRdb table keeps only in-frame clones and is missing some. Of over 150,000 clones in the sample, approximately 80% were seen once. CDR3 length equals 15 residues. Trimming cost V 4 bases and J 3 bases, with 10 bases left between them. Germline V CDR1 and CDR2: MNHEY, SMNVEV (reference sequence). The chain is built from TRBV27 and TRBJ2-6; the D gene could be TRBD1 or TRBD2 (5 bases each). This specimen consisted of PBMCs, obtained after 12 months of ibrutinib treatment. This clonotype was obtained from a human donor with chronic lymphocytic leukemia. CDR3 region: CASSSTGGGANVLTF. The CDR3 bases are TGTGCCAGCAGTTCCACAGGAGGTGGGGCCAACGTCCTGACTTTC. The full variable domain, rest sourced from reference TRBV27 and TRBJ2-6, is EAQVTQNPRYLITVTGKKLTVTCSQNMNHEYMSWYRQDPGLGLRQIYYSMNVEVTDKGDVPEGYKVSRKEKRNFPLILESPSPNQTSLYFCASSSTGGGANVLTFGAGSRLTVL.